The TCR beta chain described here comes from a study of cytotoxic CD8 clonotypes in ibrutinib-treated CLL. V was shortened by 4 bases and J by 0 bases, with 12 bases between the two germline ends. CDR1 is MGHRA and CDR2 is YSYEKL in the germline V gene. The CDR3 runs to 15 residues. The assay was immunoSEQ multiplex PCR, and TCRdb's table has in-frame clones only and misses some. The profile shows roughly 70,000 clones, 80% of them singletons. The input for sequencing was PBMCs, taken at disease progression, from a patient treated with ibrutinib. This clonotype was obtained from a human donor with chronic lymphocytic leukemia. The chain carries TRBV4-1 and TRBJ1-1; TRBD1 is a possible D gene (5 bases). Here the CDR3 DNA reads TGCGCCAGCAGCCGAAGCAGGGACCTGAACACTGAAGCTTTCTTT. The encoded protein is CASSRSRDLNTEAFF.